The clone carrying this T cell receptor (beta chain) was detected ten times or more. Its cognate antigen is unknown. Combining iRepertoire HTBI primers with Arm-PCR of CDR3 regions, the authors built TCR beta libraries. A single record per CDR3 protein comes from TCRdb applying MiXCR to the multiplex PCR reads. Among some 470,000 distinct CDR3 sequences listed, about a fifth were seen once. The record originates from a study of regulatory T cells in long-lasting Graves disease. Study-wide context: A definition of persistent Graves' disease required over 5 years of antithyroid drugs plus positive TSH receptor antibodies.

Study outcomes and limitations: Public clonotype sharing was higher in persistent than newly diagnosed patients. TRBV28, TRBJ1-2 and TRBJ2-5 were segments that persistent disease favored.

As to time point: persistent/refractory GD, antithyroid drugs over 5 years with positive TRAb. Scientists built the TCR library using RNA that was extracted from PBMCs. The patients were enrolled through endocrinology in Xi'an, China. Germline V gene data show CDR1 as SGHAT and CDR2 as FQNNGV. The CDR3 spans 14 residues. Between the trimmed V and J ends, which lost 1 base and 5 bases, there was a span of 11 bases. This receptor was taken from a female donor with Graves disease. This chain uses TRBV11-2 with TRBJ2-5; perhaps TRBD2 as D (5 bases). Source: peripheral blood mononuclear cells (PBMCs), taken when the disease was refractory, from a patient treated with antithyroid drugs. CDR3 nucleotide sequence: TGTGCCAGCAGCTTAGGTCGGAGGAGGGAGACCCAGTACTTC. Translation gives CASSLGRRRETQYF.